This TCR beta chain was captured in a study of control samples from healthy donors and cancer patients. Trimming removed 5 bases from V and 2 bases from J, with 19 bases in between. CDR1 is MNHEY and CDR2 is SMNVEV in the germline V gene (reference sequence). The CDR3 spans 17 residues. Only in-frame clones appear in the TCRdb table, and some are missing; sequencing was by immunoSEQ multiplex PCR. In the table there are roughly 93,000 clones, approximately 88% of which are singletons. The TCR comes from a woman aged 50 to 65 with colorectal cancer. Source material: PBMCs. The chain employs TRBV27 and TRBJ2-4; possible D gene TRBD1, 6 bases. The CDR3 coding sequence is TGTGCCAGCAGTGCACAGGGTTTCGGCTTGCCCAAAAACATTCAGTACTTC. The encoded protein is CASSAQGFGLPKNIQYF.